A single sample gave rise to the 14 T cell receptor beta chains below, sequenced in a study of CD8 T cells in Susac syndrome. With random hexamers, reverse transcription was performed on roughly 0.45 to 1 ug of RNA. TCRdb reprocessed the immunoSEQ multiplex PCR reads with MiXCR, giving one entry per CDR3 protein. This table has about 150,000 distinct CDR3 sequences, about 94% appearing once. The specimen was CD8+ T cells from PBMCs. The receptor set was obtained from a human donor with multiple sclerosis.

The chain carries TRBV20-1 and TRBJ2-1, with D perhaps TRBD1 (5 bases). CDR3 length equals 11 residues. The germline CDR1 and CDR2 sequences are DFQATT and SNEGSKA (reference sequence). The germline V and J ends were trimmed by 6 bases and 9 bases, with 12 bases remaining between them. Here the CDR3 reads CSAAPGSEQFF. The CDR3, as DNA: TGCAGTGCGGCACCAGGGTCTGAGCAGTTCTTC.

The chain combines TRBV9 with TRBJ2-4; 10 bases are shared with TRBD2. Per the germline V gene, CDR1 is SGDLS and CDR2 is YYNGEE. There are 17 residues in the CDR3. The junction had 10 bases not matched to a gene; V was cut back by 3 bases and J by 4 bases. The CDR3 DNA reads TGTGCCAGCAGCGGCCCGCTTAGCGGGGGGCAGAAAAACATTCAGTACTTC. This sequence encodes CASSGPLSGGQKNIQYF.

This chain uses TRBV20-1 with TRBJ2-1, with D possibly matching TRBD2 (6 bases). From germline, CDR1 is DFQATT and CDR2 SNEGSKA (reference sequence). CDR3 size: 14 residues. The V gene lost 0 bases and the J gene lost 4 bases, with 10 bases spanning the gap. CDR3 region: CSARDHREYNEQFF. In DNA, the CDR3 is TGCAGTGCTAGAGATCATCGGGAGTACAATGAGCAGTTCTTC.

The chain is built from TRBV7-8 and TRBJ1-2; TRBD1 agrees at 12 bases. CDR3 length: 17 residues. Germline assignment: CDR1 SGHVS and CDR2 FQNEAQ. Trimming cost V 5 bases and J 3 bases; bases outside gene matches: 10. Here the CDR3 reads CASSDGTGGARDYGYTF. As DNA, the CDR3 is TGTGCCAGCAGCGACGGGACAGGGGGCGCAAGGGACTATGGCTACACCTTC.

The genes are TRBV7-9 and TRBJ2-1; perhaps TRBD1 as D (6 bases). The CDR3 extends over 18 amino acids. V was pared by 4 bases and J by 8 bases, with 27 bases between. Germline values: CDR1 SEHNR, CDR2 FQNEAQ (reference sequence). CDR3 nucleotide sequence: TGTGCCAGCAGCTCCGACCGGGACATTATTATACACGTGGATGAGCAGTTCTTC. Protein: CASSSDRDIIIHVDEQFF. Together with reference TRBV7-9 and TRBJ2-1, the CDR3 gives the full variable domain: DTGVSQNPRHKITKRGQNVTFRCDPISEHNRLYWYRQTLGQGPEFLTYFQNEAQLEKSRLLSDRFSAERPKGSFSTLEIQRTEQGDSAMYLCASSSDRDIIIHVDEQFFGPGTRLTVL.

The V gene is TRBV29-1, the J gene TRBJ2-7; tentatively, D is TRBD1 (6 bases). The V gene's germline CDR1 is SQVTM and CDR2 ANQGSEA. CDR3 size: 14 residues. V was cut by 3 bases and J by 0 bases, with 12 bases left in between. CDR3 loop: CSVEAPDSSYEQYF. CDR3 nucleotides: TGCAGCGTTGAGGCCCCGGACAGCTCCTACGAGCAGTACTTC.

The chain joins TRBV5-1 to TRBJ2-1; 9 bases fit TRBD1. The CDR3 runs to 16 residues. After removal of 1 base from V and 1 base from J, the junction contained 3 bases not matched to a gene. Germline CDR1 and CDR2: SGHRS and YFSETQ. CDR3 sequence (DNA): TGCGCCAGCAGCTTGAGGGGGACAGGGTCCTACAATGAGCAGTTCTTC. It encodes CASSLRGTGSYNEQFF.

Here the CDR3 reads CASSGGDDEQFF. The CDR3 nucleotides are TGTGCCAGCAGCGGGGGGGACGATGAGCAGTTCTTC. The J gene is TRBJ2-1, the V gene TRBV9; D perhaps matches TRBD2 (6 bases). The CDR3 is 12 residues long. Trimming removed 3 bases at V and 8 bases at J, with 9 bases between. Germline CDR1 SGDLS, CDR2 YYNGEE.

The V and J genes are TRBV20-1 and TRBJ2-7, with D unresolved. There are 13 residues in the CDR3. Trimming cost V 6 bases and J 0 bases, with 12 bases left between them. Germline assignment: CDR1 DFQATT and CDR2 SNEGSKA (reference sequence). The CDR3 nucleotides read TGCAGTGCGGCACCTCGGAGCTCCTACGAGCAGTACTTC. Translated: CSAAPRSSYEQYF.

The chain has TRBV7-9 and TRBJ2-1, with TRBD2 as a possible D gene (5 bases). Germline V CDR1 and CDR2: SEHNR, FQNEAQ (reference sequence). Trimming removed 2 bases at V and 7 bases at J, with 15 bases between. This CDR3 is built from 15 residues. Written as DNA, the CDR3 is TGTGCCAGCAGCTTATCAAAGTTTAGCGCGAATGAGCAGTTCTTC. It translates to CASSLSKFSANEQFF. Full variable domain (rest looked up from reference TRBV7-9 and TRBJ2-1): DTGVSQNPRHKITKRGQNVTFRCDPISEHNRLYWYRQTLGQGPEFLTYFQNEAQLEKSRLLSDRFSAERPKGSFSTLEIQRTEQGDSAMYLCASSLSKFSANEQFFGPGTRLTVL.

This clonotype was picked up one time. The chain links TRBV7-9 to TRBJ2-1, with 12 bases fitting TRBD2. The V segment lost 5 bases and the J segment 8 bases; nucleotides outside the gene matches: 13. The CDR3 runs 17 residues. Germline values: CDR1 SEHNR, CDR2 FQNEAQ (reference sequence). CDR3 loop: CASSLRVPSGGADEQFF. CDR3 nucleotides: TGTGCCAGCAGCCTAAGGGTCCCTAGCGGGGGGGCCGATGAGCAGTTCTTC.

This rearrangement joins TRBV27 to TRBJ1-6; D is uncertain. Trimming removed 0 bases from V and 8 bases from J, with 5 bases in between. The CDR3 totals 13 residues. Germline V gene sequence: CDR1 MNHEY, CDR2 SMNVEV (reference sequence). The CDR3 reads CASSLSKDSPLHF. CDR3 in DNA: TGTGCCAGCAGTTTATCGAAGGATTCACCCCTCCACTTT.

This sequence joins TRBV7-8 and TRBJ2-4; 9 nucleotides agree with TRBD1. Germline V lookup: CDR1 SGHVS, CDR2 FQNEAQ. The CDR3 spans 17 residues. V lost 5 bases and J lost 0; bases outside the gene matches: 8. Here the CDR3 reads CASSGTGPKLAKNIQYF. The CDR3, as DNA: TGTGCCAGCAGCGGGACAGGGCCCAAACTAGCCAAAAACATTCAGTACTTC.

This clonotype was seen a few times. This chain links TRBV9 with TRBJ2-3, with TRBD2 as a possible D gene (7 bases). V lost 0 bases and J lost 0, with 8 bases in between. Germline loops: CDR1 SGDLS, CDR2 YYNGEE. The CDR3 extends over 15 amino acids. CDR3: CASSVGGGSTDTQYF. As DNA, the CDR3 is TGTGCCAGCAGCGTAGGCGGGGGCAGCACAGATACGCAGTATTTT.